This T cell receptor beta chain was profiled in a study of OX40 agonist ivuxolimab in advanced cancers. The study, taken as a whole, reports: Also showing low normalized T-cell clonal expansion were some of the nonresponders.

This clone was detected a few times. What it recognizes is unknown. Only in-frame clones appear in the TCRdb table, and some are missing; sequencing was by immunoSEQ multiplex PCR. The data contain approximately 27,000 clones, 87% of them singletons. Germline CDR1 is SEHNR and CDR2 is FQNEAQ (reference sequence). V was shortened by 3 bases and J by 9 bases, with 9 bases between the two germline ends. The CDR3 runs 12 residues. Material: CD4+ or CD8+ T cells sorted from blood, obtained in a trial of the OX40 agonist ivuxolimab. This TCR was recovered from an adult with an advanced solid tumor such as melanoma, head and neck, liver or kidney cancer. The chain carries TRBV7-9 and TRBJ2-1, with D unresolved. The CDR3 DNA follows: TGTGCCAGCAGCTTTCTGGGCGGTGAGCAGTTCTTC. Translated: CASSFLGGEQFF.